This T cell receptor (beta chain) came from a study of cytomegalovirus exposure and HLA in healthy donors. Study conclusions and caveats: The study had only CMV serostatus as immune exposure information.

This PCR relied on a set of 60 Vbeta primers and 13 Jbeta primers. The repertoire was sequenced with immunoSEQ multiplex PCR; TCRdb's copy has only in-frame clones and lacks some. The sample lists more than 150,000 clones; roughly four fifths were seen once. To note about this clone: Its specificity is not known.

The germline V gene encodes CDR1 MNHEY and CDR2 SMNVEV (reference sequence). V lost 5 bases and J lost 3; bases outside the gene matches: 4. The length of the CDR3 is 14 residues. Sequencing used PBMCs. This clonotype was obtained from a man between 18 and 29 years old in good health and CMV-seronegative. V and J are TRBV27 and TRBJ2-7, with TRBD1 identical over 10 bases. CDR3 coding DNA: TGTGCCAGCAGTCCCCGGACAGGGGGCTACGAGCAGTACTTC. Amino acids: CASSPRTGGYEQYF.